The present TCR beta chain was sequenced within a study of control samples from healthy donors and cancer patients. Here immunoSEQ multiplex PCR was the method, and the copy in TCRdb shows in-frame clones only, minus some. The table records around 76,000 clones, 94% of them present only once. V was pared by 0 bases and J by 4 bases, with 1 base of the junction left unmatched. This CDR3 has 13 amino acids. Germline CDR1 reads GTSNPN; CDR2 reads SVGIG (reference sequence). The V gene is TRBV30, the J gene TRBJ2-7; 9 bases map to TRBD1. Sequencing used blood. The TCR was taken from a woman aged 35 to 49 in good health. CDR3 DNA sequence: TGTGCCTGGAGTGTAGGACAGGGGTACGAGCAGTACTTC. Translation: CAWSVGQGYEQYF.